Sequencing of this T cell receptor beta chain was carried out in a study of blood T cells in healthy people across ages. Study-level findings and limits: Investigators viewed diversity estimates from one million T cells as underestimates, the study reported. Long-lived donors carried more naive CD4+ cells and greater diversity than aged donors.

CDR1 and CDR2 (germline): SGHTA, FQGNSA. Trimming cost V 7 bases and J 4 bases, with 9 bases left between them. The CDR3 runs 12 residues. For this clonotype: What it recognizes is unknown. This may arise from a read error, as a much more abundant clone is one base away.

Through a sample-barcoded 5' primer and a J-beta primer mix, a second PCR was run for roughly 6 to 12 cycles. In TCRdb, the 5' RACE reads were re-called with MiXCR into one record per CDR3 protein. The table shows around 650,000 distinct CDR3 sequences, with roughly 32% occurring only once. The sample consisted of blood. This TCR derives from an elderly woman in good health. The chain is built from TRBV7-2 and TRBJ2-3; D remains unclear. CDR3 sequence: CASNTVADTQYF. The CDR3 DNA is TGTGCCAGCAACACCGTTGCAGATACGCAGTATTTT. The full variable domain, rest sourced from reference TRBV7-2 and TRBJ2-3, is GAGVSQSPSNKVTEKGKDVELRCDPISGHTALYWYRQSLGQGLEFLIYFQGNSAPDKSGLPSDRFSAERTGGSVSTLTIQRTQQEDSAVYLCASNTVADTQYFGPGTRLTVL.